This T cell receptor (beta chain) was recovered during a study of T cell responses to AZD1222 COVID-19 vaccine. Study findings and constraints: Within unmutated variant regions lay the reported targets of nearly half of spike-specific TCRs. Only a handful of AZD1222 recipients, several in all, had baseline seropositivity. Clonal diversity was possibly underestimated, and the donors were mostly white British, with more females.

Generated by immunoSEQ multiplex PCR, the TCRdb table keeps only in-frame clones and is missing some. Here the sample spans over 100,000 clones, roughly 85% being singletons. After removal of 0 bases from V and 7 bases from J, the junction contained 12 bases not matched to a gene. The CDR3 spans 17 residues. Germline CDR1 reads SGHRS; CDR2 reads YFSETQ. On this clone: Antigen unknown.

The input for sequencing was peripheral blood, taken 28 days after the second dose of the MenACWY control vaccine. The sequence came from an adult who received the MenACWY meningococcal vaccine as a control. The chain has TRBV5-1 and TRBJ1-4; 7 nucleotides align to TRBD1. The CDR3 coding sequence is TGCGCCAGCAGCTTGGGCGTTCTGACAGGGAGGTCTGAAAAACTGTTTTTT. It translates to CASSLGVLTGRSEKLFF.